The sequence of this TCR beta chain was determined in a study of blood T cell repertoires in COVID-19. Profiling relied on immunoSEQ multiplex PCR, and the TCRdb table lists in-frame clones only, not all of them. Here the sample spans 100,000 to 150,000 clones, about 80% being singletons. CDR1 is SQVTM, CDR2 ANQGSEA, per germline. The ends lost 8 bases at V and 4 bases at J; junction bases unmatched: 4. The CDR3 covers 13 residues. The chain employs TRBV29-1 and TRBJ2-1, with 11 nucleotides matching TRBD2. The material sequenced was peripheral blood. This clonotype was obtained from a man between 65 and 85 years old with acute or convalescent COVID-19. In nucleotides, the CDR3 is TGCAGCCCAAGACTAGCGGGATACAATGAGCAGTTCTTC. This gives the protein CSPRLAGYNEQFF.